The text below deals with one T cell receptor (beta chain). Germline CDR1 is SEHNR and CDR2 is FQNEAQ (reference sequence). V gave up 3 bases and J gave up 0 bases, with 20 bases separating them. The CDR3 is 19 residues long. This record belongs to a study of control samples from healthy donors and cancer patients. Only in-frame clones appear in the TCRdb table, and some are missing; sequencing was by immunoSEQ multiplex PCR. The table records 50,000 to 55,000 clones, 90% to 95% of them present only once. This rearrangement joins TRBV7-9 to TRBJ1-4, with D tentatively TRBD1 (6 bases). The receptor was derived from a man under 40 in good health. Material for sequencing was blood. CDR3 in amino acids: CASSLSKTGKDATNEKLFF. CDR3 nucleotides: TGTGCCAGCAGCTTGTCTAAGACAGGCAAGGATGCAACTAATGAAAAACTGTTTTTT.